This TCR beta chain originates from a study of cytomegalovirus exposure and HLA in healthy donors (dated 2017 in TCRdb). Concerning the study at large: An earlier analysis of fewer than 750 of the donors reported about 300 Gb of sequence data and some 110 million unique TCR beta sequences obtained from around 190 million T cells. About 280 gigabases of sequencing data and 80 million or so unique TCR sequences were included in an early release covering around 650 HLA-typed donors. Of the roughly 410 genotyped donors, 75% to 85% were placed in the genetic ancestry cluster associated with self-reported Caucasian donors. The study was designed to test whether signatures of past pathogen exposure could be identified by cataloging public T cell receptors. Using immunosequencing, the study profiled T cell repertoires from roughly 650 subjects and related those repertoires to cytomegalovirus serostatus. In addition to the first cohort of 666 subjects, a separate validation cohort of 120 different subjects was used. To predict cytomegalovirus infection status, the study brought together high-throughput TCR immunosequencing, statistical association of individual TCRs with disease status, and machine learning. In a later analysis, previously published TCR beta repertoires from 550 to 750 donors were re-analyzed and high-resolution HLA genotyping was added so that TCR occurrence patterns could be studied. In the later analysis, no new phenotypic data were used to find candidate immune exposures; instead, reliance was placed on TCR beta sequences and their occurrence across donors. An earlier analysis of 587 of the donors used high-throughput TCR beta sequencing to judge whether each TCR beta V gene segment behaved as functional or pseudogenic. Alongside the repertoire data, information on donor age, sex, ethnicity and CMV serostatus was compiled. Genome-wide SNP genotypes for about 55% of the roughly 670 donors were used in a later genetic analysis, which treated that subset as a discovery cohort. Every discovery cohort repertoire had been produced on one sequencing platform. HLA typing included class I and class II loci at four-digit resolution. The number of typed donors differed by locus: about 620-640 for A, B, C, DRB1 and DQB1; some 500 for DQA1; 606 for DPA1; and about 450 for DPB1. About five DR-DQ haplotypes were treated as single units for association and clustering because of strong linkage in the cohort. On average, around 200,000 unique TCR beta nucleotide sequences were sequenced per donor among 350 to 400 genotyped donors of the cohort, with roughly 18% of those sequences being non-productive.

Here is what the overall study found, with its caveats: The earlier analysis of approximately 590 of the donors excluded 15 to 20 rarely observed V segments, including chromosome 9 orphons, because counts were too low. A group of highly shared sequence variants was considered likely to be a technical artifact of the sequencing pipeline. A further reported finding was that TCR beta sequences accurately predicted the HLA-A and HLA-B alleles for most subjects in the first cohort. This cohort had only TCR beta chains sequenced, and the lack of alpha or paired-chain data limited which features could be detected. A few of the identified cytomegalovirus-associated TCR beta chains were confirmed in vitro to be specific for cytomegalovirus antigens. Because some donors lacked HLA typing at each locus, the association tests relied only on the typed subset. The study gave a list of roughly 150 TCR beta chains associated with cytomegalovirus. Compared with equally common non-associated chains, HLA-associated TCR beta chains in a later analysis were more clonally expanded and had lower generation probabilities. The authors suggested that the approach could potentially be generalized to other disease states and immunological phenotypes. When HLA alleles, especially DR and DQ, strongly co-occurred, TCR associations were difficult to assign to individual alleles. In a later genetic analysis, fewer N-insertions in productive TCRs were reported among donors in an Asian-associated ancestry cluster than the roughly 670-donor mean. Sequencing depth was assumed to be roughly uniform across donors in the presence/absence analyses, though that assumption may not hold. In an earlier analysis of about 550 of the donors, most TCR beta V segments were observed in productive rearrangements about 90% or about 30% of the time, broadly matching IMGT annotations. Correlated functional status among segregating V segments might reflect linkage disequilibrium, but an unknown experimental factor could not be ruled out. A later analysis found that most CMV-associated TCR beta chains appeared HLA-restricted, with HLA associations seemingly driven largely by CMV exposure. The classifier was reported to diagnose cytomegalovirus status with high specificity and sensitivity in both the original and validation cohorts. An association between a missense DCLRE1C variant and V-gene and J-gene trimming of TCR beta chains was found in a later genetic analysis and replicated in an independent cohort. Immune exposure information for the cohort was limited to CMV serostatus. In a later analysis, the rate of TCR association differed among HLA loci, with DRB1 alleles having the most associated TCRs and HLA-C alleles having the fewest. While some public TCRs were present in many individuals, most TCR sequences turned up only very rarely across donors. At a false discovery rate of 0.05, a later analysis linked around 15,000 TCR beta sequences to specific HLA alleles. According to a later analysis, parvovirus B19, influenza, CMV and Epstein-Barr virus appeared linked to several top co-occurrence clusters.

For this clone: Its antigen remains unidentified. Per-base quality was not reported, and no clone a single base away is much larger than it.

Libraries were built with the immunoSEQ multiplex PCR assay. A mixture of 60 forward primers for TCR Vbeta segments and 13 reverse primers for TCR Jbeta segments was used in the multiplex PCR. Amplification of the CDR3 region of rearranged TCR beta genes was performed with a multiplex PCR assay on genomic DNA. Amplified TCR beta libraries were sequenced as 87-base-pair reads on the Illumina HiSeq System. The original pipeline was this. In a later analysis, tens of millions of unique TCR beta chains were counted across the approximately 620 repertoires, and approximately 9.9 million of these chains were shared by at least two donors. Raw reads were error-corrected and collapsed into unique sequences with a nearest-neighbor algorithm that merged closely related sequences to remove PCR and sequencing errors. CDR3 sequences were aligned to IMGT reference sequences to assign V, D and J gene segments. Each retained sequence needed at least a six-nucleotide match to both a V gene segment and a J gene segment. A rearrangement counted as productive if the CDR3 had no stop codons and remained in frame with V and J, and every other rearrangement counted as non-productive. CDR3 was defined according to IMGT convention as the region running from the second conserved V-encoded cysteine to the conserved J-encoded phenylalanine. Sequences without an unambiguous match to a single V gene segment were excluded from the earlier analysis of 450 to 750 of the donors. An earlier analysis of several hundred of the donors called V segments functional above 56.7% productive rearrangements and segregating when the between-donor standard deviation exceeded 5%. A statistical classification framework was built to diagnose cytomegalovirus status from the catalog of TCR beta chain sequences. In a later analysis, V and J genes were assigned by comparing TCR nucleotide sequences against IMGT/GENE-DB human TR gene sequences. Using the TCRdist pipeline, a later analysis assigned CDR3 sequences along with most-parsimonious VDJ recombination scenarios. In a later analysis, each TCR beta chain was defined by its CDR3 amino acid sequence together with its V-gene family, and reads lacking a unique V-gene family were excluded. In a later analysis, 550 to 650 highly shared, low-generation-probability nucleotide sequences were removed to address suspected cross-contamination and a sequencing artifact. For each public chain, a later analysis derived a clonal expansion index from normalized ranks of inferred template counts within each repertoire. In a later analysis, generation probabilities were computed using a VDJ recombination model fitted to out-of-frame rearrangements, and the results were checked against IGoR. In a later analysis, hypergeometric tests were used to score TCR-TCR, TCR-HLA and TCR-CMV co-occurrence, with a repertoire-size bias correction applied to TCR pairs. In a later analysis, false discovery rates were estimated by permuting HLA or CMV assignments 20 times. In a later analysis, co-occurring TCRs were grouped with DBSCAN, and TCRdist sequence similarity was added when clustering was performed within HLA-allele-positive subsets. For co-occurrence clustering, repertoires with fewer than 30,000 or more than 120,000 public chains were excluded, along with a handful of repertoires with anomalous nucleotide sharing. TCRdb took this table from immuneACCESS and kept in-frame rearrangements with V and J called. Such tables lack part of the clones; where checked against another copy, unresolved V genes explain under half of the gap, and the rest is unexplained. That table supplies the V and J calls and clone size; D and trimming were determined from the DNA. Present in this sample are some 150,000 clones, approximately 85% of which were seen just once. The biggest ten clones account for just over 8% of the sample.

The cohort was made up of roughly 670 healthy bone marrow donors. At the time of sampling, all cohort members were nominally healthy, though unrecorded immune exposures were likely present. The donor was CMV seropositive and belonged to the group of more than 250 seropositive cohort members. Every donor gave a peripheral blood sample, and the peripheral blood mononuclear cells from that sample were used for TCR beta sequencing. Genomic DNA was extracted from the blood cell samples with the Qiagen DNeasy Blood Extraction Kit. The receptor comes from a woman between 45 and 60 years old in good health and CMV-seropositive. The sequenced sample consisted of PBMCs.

The base sequence is TGTGCCAGCAGGTACTCGGGGGCAGATACGCAGTATTTT. It codes for CASRYSGADTQYF. Recombination joined TRBV2 with TRBJ2-3; TRBD2 might be the D gene, on 6 matching bases. CDR1 and CDR2 (SNHLY, FYNNEI) derive from the germline V gene. The CDR3 measures 13 amino acids from cysteine to phenylalanine. The only DNA kept is the CDR3, 39 bases in frame from the first base. Trimming costs V 6 bases and J 4 bases, and their ends lie 11 bases apart.